The clone carrying this T cell receptor beta chain was found a few times. This record comes from a study of response to subunit inactivated influenza vaccine. TCRdb re-derived calls from the RT-PCR reads in MiXCR, one entry per CDR3 protein. The sample has hundreds of thousands of distinct CDR3 sequences, around 16% seen once. Deletions cut 3 bases from V and 6 bases from J, with 7 bases between. This CDR3 is built from 12 residues. This receptor was obtained from a man between 45 and 60 years old who received an inactivated influenza vaccine. The rearrangement uses TRBV5-7 and TRBJ1-5; the D is unclear. Being an ORF, TRBV5-7 has a function that is uncertain. Material: PBMCs from blood, obtained approximately 13 days after vaccination. CDR3 DNA: TGTGCCAGCAGCTATGAGCTTCAGCCCCAGCATTTT. It codes for CASSYELQPQHF.